Shown below are 21 T cell receptor beta chains from a single sample sequenced in a study of cytomegalovirus exposure and HLA in healthy donors. The PCR ran on 60 Vbeta and 13 Jbeta primers. The method was immunoSEQ multiplex PCR; TCRdb's version includes in-frame clones alone and lacks a portion of them. The data show fewer than 110,000 clones, about 80% seen once. The sequenced sample consisted of PBMCs. These receptors were collected from a man in his forties or fifties in good health and CMV-seronegative.

The rearrangement links TRBV6-5 to TRBJ2-5, with no clear D. The CDR3 has 14 residues. V lost 7 bases, J lost 5 bases, and 17 bases lay in between. Germline assignment: CDR1 MNHEY and CDR2 SVGAGI. The CDR3, as DNA: TGTGCCAGCAACCAACAAGGCGGAGTTGAGACCCAGTACTTC. Residues: CASNQQGGVETQYF.

DNA for the CDR3: TGTGCCAGCAGTGAGGGGCCCGACACCGGGGAGCTGTTTTTT. Amino acids: CASSEGPDTGELFF. The J gene is TRBJ2-2, the V gene TRBV6-4; perhaps TRBD1 as D (5 bases). Germline CDR1 is MRHNA and CDR2 is SNTAGT. The CDR3 consists of 14 residues. V dropped 3 bases and J dropped 3 bases, with 8 bases sitting between them.

V and J are TRBV11-1 and TRBJ1-1; possible D gene TRBD1, 5 bases. The CDR3 is 13 amino acids. Trimming left V 5 bases short and J 8 bases short, with 15 bases between. Per germline, CDR1 SGHAT and CDR2 FQDESV (reference sequence). CDR3 bases: TGTGCCAGCAGCCTGTGGCGGGGGGAGGAAGCTTTCTTT. Its translation is CASSLWRGEEAFF.

This chain uses TRBV29-1 with TRBJ2-5, with TRBD1 matching over 8 bases. The DNA matches TRBJ2-7 better at its end, which makes the J call doubtful. The length of the CDR3 is 13 residues. CDR1 and CDR2 from the germline V gene are SQVTM and ANQGSEA. In DNA, the CDR3 is TGCAGCGTTCTGACAGGGGATTACTACGAGCAGTACTTC. It translates to CSVLTGDYYEQYF.

The rearrangement joins TRBV2 to TRBJ1-6, with TRBD1 matching 8 bases. The trim removed 6 bases at V and 7 bases at J, leaving 5 bases unmatched. CDR3 length: 14 residues. Germline lookup yields CDR1 SNHLY and CDR2 FYNNEI. CDR3 residues: CASRVGTGNSPLHF. DNA for the CDR3: TGTGCCAGCAGGGTCGGGACAGGAAATTCACCCCTCCACTTT.

In this sample, this clone turned up a few times. This chain connects TRBV7-3 to TRBJ2-2, with a possible D match to TRBD1 (6 bases). This CDR3 region has 16 residues. Deletions cut 1 base from V and 2 bases from J, with 11 bases between. From germline, CDR1 is SGHTA and CDR2 FQGTGA. This CDR3 is CASSLNSGANTGELFF. CDR3 DNA: TGTGCCAGCAGCTTAAATTCAGGGGCCAACACCGGGGAGCTGTTTTTT.

The chain recombines TRBV18 with TRBJ1-5; the match to TRBD1 covers 8 bases. Germline values: CDR1 KGHSH, CDR2 LQKENI. V was clipped by 4 bases and J by 1 base; unmatched bases: 12. CDR3 length: 18 amino acids. The CDR3 DNA follows: TGTGCCAGCTCACTTACGGGCGGGACAGGCATGAGCAATCAGCCCCAGCATTTT. This gives the protein CASSLTGGTGMSNQPQHF.

The CDR3 sequence: CASSLTTGTSIGYTF. CDR3 coding DNA: TGCGCCAGCAGCTTAACTACCGGGACATCAATAGGCTACACCTTC. The chain combines TRBV5-1 with TRBJ1-2, with D possibly TRBD1 on 6 matching bases. Germline loops: CDR1 SGHRS, CDR2 YFSETQ. Between the trimmed V and J ends, which lost 2 bases and 8 bases, there was a span of 19 bases. The CDR3 has 15 residues.

CDR3 nucleotides: TGTGCCATCAGGGGACAGGGTTCCGGGGAGCTGTTTTTT. Translated, it gives CAIRGQGSGELFF. The chain has TRBV10-3 and TRBJ2-2; the match to TRBD1 covers 9 bases. From germline, CDR1 is ENHRY and CDR2 SYGVKD. The CDR3 consists of 13 residues. V was pared by 6 bases and J by 6 bases, with 2 bases of the junction left unmatched.

The V and J genes are TRBV28 and TRBJ1-1; D call uncertain. V was cut by 7 bases and J by 10 bases, with 13 bases left in between. The CDR3 extends over 11 amino acids. Germline V gives CDR1 MDHEN, CDR2 SYDVKM. Written as DNA, the CDR3 is TGTGCCAGCACCGACGGGTTCGGAGCTTTCTTT. It is translated as CASTDGFGAFF. Full variable domain (missing parts from reference TRBV28 and TRBJ1-1): DVKVTQSSRYLVKRTGEKVFLECVQDMDHENMFWYRQDPGLGLRLIYFSYDVKMKEKGDIPEGYSVSREKKERFSLILESASTNQTSMYLCASTDGFGAFFGQGTRLTVV.

The chain is built from TRBV30 and TRBJ1-1, with no clear D. V lost 4 bases, J lost 11 bases, and 14 bases lay in between. The germline V gene has CDR1 GTSNPN and CDR2 SVGIG (reference sequence). The CDR3 has 11 amino acids. CDR3 nucleotide sequence: TGTGCCTGGACAGCTAGCAGGCTGGCTTTCTTT. Its translation is CAWTASRLAFF.

The chain joins TRBV9 to TRBJ2-5, with D perhaps TRBD2 (5 bases). The length of the CDR3 is 13 residues. Per the germline V gene, CDR1 is SGDLS and CDR2 is YYNGEE. The V gene lost 2 bases and the J gene lost 1 base, with 6 bases spanning the gap. The CDR3 loop is CASSVTTQETQYF. The DNA for the CDR3 is TGTGCCAGCAGCGTGACTACCCAAGAGACCCAGTACTTC.

The chain employs TRBV27 and TRBJ1-2; TRBD1 matches 7 bases. There are 16 residues in the CDR3. CDR1 and CDR2 from the germline V gene are MNHEY and SMNVEV (reference sequence). V dropped 5 bases and J dropped 2; count of bases not matched to a gene: 11. CDR3 protein: CASSPLPLQGNYGYTF. In nucleotides, the CDR3 is TGTGCCAGCAGTCCACTCCCTCTACAGGGGAACTATGGCTACACCTTC.

This clone came up once. The CDR3 bases are TGTGCCAGCAGCTTAGTGTCTAGCGGGACAGATACGCAGTATTTT. As protein: CASSLVSSGTDTQYF. This chain connects TRBV7-6 to TRBJ2-3, with TRBD2 matching 8 bases. This CDR3 has 15 residues. In germline, CDR1 is SGHVS, CDR2 FNYEAQ. The V and J ends lost 1 base and 3 bases, in that order; junction bases with no gene match: 3.

This clone has only one observation. The chain links TRBV11-2 to TRBJ1-2; D remains unclear. V was clipped by 0 bases and J by 6 bases, with 5 bases between them. Per germline, CDR1 SGHAT and CDR2 FQNNGV. CDR3 length: 12 amino acids. In DNA form, the CDR3 reads TGTGCCAGCAGCTTAGATACTAATGGCTACACCTTC. It is translated as CASSLDTNGYTF. The variable domain in full, completed from reference TRBV11-2 and TRBJ1-2, reads EAGVAQSPRYKIIEKRQSVAFWCNPISGHATLYWYQQILGQGPKLLIQFQNNGVVDDSQLPKDRFSAERLKGVDSTLKIQPAKLEDSAVYLCASSLDTNGYTFGSGTRLTVV.

J is TRBJ1-2 and V is TRBV7-2; D call uncertain. Trimming stripped 4 bases from V and 1 base from J, with 7 bases between. This CDR3 has 13 residues. CDR1 and CDR2 from the germline V gene are SGHTA and FQGNSA. This chain's CDR3 is CASSSQINYGYTF. DNA of the CDR3: TGTGCCAGCAGCTCACAGATTAACTATGGCTACACCTTC. Filled out from reference TRBV7-2 and TRBJ1-2, the complete variable domain reads GAGVSQSPSNKVTEKGKDVELRCDPISGHTALYWYRQSLGQGLEFLIYFQGNSAPDKSGLPSDRFSAERTGGSVSTLTIQRTQQEDSAVYLCASSSQINYGYTFGSGTRLTVV.

V and J are TRBV7-2 and TRBJ2-5, with no clear D. The J call may be incorrect, as the DNA end agrees better with TRBJ2-7. This CDR3 comprises 13 residues. The germline V gene has CDR1 SGHTA and CDR2 FQGNSA. The CDR3 DNA sequence: TGTGCCAGCAGCTTAGGGCGGCTTTACGAGCAGTACTTC. It specifies CASSLGRLYEQYF.

CDR3 DNA sequence: TGTGCCAGCAGCTCGCAGGGGGCGCAAACTTTCTTT. Translation: CASSSQGAQTFF. This rearrangement joins TRBV11-2 to TRBJ1-1; 8 nucleotides match TRBD1. Germline V gene lookup returns CDR1 SGHAT and CDR2 FQNNGV. The junction had 7 bases not matched to a gene; V was cut back by 4 bases and J by 12 bases. This CDR3 comprises 12 residues.

This clone was seen a few times. J is TRBJ1-2 and V is TRBV6-5, with 8 bases matching TRBD1. The CDR3 consists of 14 residues. From germline, CDR1 is MNHEY and CDR2 SVGAGI. V shed 1 base and J 6 bases; nucleotides not matched to a gene: 4. The CDR3 loop reads CASSYLDREDGYTF. The CDR3 DNA sequence: TGTGCCAGCAGTTACTTGGACAGGGAGGATGGCTACACCTTC.

The chain joins TRBV11-2 to TRBJ1-5, with D perhaps matching TRBD1 (5 bases). Germline CDR1 reads SGHAT; CDR2 reads FQNNGV. Trimming cost V 2 bases and J 5 bases, with 7 bases left between them. The CDR3 spans 13 residues. The DNA of the CDR3 is TGTGCCAGCAGCTTATCCAGGGATCAGCCCCAGCATTTT. Protein: CASSLSRDQPQHF.

The genes are TRBV16 and TRBJ1-2; TRBD1 agrees at 7 bases. After removal of 0 bases from V and 8 bases from J, the junction contained 9 bases not matched to a gene. This CDR3 spans 15 amino acids. Germline lookup yields CDR1 KGHSY and CDR2 FQNENV. CDR3 loop: CASSQSGTVVGGYTF. The CDR3 DNA sequence: TGTGCCAGCAGCCAATCAGGGACAGTGGTAGGCGGCTACACCTTC.